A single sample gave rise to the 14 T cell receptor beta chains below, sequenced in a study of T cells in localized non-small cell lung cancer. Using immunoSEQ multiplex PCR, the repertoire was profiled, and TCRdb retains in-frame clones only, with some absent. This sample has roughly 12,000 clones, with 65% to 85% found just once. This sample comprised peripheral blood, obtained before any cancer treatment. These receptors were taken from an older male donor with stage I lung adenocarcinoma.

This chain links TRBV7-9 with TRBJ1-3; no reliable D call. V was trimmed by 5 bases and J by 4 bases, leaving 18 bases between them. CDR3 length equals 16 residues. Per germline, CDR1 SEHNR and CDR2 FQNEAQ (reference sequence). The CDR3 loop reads CASSLDLGLSGNTIYF. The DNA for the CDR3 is TGTGCCAGCAGCCTTGACCTCGGGTTGTCGGGAAACACCATATATTTT.

DNA of the CDR3: TGTGCCAGCAGTCTGGACAGGGGGCAGGGTACGCAGTATTTT. This gives the protein CASSLDRGQGTQYF. The rearrangement links TRBV5-6 to TRBJ2-3; 11 nucleotides agree with TRBD1. The trim removed 5 bases at V and 8 bases at J, leaving 7 bases unmatched. Germline CDR1 reads SGHDT; CDR2 reads YYEEEE. CDR3 length: 14 residues.

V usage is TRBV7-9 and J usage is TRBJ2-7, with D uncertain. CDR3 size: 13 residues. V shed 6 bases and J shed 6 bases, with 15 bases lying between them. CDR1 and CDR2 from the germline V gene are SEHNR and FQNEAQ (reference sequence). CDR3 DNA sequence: TGTGCCAGCAGACGCATGGCCTTACCCGAGCAGTACTTC. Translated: CASRRMALPEQYF.

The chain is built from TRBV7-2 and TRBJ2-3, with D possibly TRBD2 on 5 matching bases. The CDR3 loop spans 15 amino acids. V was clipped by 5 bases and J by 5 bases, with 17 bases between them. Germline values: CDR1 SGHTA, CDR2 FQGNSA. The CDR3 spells CASSVQASGGDTQYF. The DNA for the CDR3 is TGTGCCAGCAGCGTTCAGGCCAGTGGAGGAGATACGCAGTATTTT.

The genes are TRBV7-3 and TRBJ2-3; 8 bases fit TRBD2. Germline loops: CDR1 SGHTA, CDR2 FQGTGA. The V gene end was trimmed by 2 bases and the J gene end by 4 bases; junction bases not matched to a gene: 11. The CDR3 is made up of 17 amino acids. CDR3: CASSLHPGGLVADTQYF. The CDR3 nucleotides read TGTGCCAGCAGCTTACACCCGGGGGGACTAGTGGCAGATACGCAGTATTTT.

The CDR3 coding sequence is TGTGCCAGCAGCTTAGCGCCTGGCAGAGAGCAGTACTTC. This codes for CASSLAPGREQYF. This sequence joins TRBV7-6 and TRBJ2-7; D unresolved. The CDR3 length is 13 residues. The V end was cut by 0 bases, the J end by 7 bases, with 10 bases between. Germline CDR1 reads SGHVS; CDR2 reads FNYEAQ. Supplemented by reference TRBV7-6 and TRBJ2-7, the full variable domain reads GAGVSQSPRYKVTKRGQDVALRCDPISGHVSLYWYRQALGQGPEFLTYFNYEAQQDKSGLPNDRFSAERPEGSISTLTIQRTEQRDSAMYRCASSLAPGREQYFGPGTRLTVT.

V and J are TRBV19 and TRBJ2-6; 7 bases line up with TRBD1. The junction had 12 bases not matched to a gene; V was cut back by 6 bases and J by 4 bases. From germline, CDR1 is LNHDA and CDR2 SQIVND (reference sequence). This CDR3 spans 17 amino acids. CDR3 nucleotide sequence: TGTGCCAGTAGGAGTACAGGGGTCCGAGAAGGGGCCAACGTCCTGACTTTC. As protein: CASRSTGVREGANVLTF.

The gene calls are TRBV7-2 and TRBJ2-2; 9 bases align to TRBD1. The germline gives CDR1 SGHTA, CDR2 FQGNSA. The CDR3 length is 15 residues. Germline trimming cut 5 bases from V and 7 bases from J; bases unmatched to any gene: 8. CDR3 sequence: CASSTRTGVSGELFF. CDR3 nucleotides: TGTGCCAGCAGCACGAGGACAGGGGTGAGCGGGGAGCTGTTTTTT.

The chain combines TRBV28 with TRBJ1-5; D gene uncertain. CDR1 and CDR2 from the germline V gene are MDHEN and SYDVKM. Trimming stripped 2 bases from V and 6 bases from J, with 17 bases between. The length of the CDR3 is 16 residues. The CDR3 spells CASSLTGSLGFQPQHF. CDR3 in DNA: TGTGCCAGCAGTTTAACGGGGTCTCTCGGCTTTCAGCCCCAGCATTTT.

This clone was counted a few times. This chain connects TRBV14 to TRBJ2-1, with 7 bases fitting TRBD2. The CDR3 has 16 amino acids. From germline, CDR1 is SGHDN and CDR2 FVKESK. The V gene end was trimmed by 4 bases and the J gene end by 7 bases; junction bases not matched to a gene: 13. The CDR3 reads CASSPFLAGARNEQFF. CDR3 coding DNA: TGTGCCAGCAGCCCATTTTTGGCGGGAGCCAGAAATGAGCAGTTCTTC. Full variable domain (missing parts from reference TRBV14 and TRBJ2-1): EAGVTQFPSHSVIEKGQTVTLRCDPISGHDNLYWYRRVMGKEIKFLLHFVKESKQDESGMPNNRFLAERTGGTYSTLKVQPAELEDSGVYFCASSPFLAGARNEQFFGPGTRLTVL.

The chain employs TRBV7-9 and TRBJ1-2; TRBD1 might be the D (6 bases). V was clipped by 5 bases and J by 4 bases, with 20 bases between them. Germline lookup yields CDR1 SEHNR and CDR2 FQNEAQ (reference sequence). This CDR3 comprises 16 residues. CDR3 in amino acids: CASSQGSGFMVYGYTF. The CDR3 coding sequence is TGTGCCAGCAGCCAGGGGTCAGGGTTTATGGTCTATGGCTACACCTTC. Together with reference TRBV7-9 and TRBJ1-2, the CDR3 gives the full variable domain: DTGVSQNPRHKITKRGQNVTFRCDPISEHNRLYWYRQTLGQGPEFLTYFQNEAQLEKSRLLSDRFSAERPKGSFSTLEIQRTEQGDSAMYLCASSQGSGFMVYGYTFGSGTRLTVV.

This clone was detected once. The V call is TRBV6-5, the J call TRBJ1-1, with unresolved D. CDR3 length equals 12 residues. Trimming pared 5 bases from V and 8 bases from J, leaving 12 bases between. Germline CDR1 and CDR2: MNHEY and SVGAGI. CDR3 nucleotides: TGTGCCAGCAGTCGGGGAAACGGAGAAGCTTTCTTT. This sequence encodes CASSRGNGEAFF.

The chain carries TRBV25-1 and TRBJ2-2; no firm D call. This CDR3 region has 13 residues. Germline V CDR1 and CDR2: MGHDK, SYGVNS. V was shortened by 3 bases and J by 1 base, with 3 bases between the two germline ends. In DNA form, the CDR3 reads TGTGCCAGCAGTGACAAGAACACCGGGGAGCTGTTTTTT. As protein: CASSDKNTGELFF.

This CDR3 is CASSRGRGEKLFF. In nucleotides, the CDR3 is TGTGCCAGCTCAAGAGGACGGGGTGAAAAACTGTTTTTT. The rearrangement joins TRBV18 to TRBJ1-4; D gene ambiguous. The ends were cut back, 5 bases at V and 7 bases at J, with 11 bases in the middle. CDR1 and CDR2 from the germline V gene are KGHSH and LQKENI. The CDR3 loop spans 13 amino acids.